These 25 T cell receptor beta chains share one sample of origin, sequenced in a study of blood T cell repertoires in COVID-19. Repertoires were generated with immunoSEQ multiplex PCR, while TCRdb's copy carries only in-frame clones and drops some. In the table there are about 190,000 clones, about nine tenths of which are singletons. Material: peripheral blood. The receptors here all came from a man between 65 and 85 years old with active or convalescent COVID-19.

The V gene is TRBV27, the J gene TRBJ2-6, with D unresolved. Trimming left V 5 bases short and J 0 bases short, with 14 bases between. CDR3 length equals 17 residues. The germline CDR1 and CDR2 sequences are MNHEY and SMNVEV (reference sequence). This chain's CDR3 is CASSGAVGFSGANVLTF. The CDR3 DNA reads TGTGCCAGCAGTGGTGCGGTCGGGTTCTCTGGGGCCAACGTCCTGACTTTC. The complete variable domain, with remaining parts taken from reference TRBV27 and TRBJ2-6, reads EAQVTQNPRYLITVTGKKLTVTCSQNMNHEYMSWYRQDPGLGLRQIYYSMNVEVTDKGDVPEGYKVSRKEKRNFPLILESPSPNQTSLYFCASSGAVGFSGANVLTFGAGSRLTVL.

This chain uses TRBV25-1 with TRBJ1-6, with D unresolved. The CDR3 length is 12 residues. V was pared by 7 bases and J by 10 bases, with 11 bases between. Germline-derived CDR1 and CDR2 are MGHDK and SYGVNS. The CDR3 is CASNPPGSPLHF. CDR3 nucleotide sequence: TGTGCCAGCAACCCCCCTGGCTCACCCCTCCACTTT.

V and J are TRBV28 and TRBJ2-1, with a weak D call TRBD2 (6 bases). CDR1 and CDR2 (germline): MDHEN, SYDVKM. Between the trimmed V and J ends, which lost 5 bases and 0 bases, there was a span of 29 bases. This CDR3 contains 21 residues. CDR3 in amino acids: CASSLPTAGPTTWSSYNEQFF. The CDR3 region has the DNA TGTGCCAGCAGTCTACCGACGGCGGGACCCACAACGTGGAGCTCCTACAATGAGCAGTTCTTC.

V usage is TRBV4-3 and J usage is TRBJ1-6; tentative D call: TRBD1 (5 bases). The germline gives CDR1 LGHNA, CDR2 YSLEER. The CDR3 is made up of 13 amino acids. The germline V and J ends were trimmed by 3 bases and 11 bases, with 11 bases remaining between them. As DNA, the CDR3 is TGCGCCAGCAGCCAGGGGCCGGCTACACCCCTCCACTTT. Its translation: CASSQGPATPLHF.

V is TRBV18 and J is TRBJ2-1; no firm D call. V lost 6 bases and J lost 12, with 24 bases in between. The CDR3 contains 15 residues. Germline V CDR1 and CDR2: KGHSH, LQKENI. Here the CDR3 DNA reads TGTGCCAGCTCGCCCCCAGTAGCCGAGTCGATTAGGCAGTTCTTC. Its protein is CASSPPVAESIRQFF.

The chain joins TRBV28 to TRBJ2-2; 9 positions agree with TRBD2. Germline V lookup: CDR1 MDHEN, CDR2 SYDVKM. The CDR3 spans 15 residues. The V and J ends lost 5 bases and 7 bases, in that order; junction bases with no gene match: 8. CDR3 protein: CASSPPGAGGGELFF. In DNA, the CDR3 is TGTGCCAGCAGTCCCCCTGGAGCGGGGGGCGGGGAGCTGTTTTTT.

The chain employs TRBV7-9 and TRBJ2-1, with TRBD2 matching over 7 bases. V trimming: 6 bases; J trimming: 0 bases; junction bases outside the gene matches: 5. CDR1 SEHNR and CDR2 FQNEAQ come from the germline V gene (reference sequence). The CDR3 is made up of 15 amino acids. Written as DNA, the CDR3 is TGTGCCAGCAGTTCCGGGGGGAGCTCCTACAATGAGCAGTTCTTC. This gives the protein CASSSGGSSYNEQFF.

The rearrangement uses TRBV19 and TRBJ1-6; D not certain. Trimming stripped 9 bases from V and 7 bases from J, with 13 bases between. The CDR3 is 13 residues long. Germline assignment: CDR1 LNHDA and CDR2 SQIVND (reference sequence). In DNA, the CDR3 is TGTGCCAGCGGGGAGACTCTAAATTCACCCCTCCACTTT. This encodes CASGETLNSPLHF. Variable domain in full (rest from reference TRBV19 and TRBJ1-6): DGGITQSPKYLFRKEGQNVTLSCEQNLNHDAMYWYRQDPGQGLRLIYYSQIVNDFQKGDIAEGYSVSREKKESFPLTVTSAQKNPTAFYLCASGETLNSPLHFGNGTRLTVT.

Here the CDR3 DNA reads TGTGCCAGTAGTGTCAATCTCCGGGACACCGCTTATGGCTACACCTTC. Amino acids: CASSVNLRDTAYGYTF. The V call is TRBV19, the J call TRBJ1-2; D perhaps matches TRBD1 (6 bases). CDR3 length equals 16 residues. Trimming left V 5 bases short and J 5 bases short, with 21 bases between. Germline CDR1 LNHDA, CDR2 SQIVND (reference sequence).

This clone was detected once. The CDR3 protein is CASSPQTGPREKLFF. The CDR3 nucleotides are TGTGCCAGCAGCCCACAGACAGGGCCCCGTGAAAAACTGTTTTTT. V is TRBV7-2 and J is TRBJ1-4, with TRBD1 matching 7 bases. Germline-derived CDR1 and CDR2 are SGHTA and FQGNSA. The CDR3 runs 15 residues. With V trimmed by 5 bases and J by 7 bases, 10 bases remained unmatched.

J is TRBJ2-7 and V is TRBV6-5; maybe TRBD2 (6 bases). The CDR3 covers 14 residues. Per germline, CDR1 MNHEY and CDR2 SVGAGI. V shed 2 bases and J shed 2 bases, with 10 bases lying between them. The DNA for the CDR3 is TGTGCCAGCAGTTACGGAGGGAGCCCCTACGAGCAGTACTTC. Amino acid sequence: CASSYGGSPYEQYF.

The gene calls are TRBV18 and TRBJ1-3; 8 nucleotides align to TRBD1. Trimming at V came to 3 bases and at J to 0 bases, leaving 7 bases not matched to a gene. The germline V gene has CDR1 KGHSH and CDR2 LQKENI. The CDR3 has 17 amino acids. CDR3 in DNA: TGTGCCAGCTCACCTCTGGGACAGGCGAGCTCTGGAAACACCATATATTTT. Encoded protein: CASSPLGQASSGNTIYF.

This clone was detected only once. This chain links TRBV11-1 with TRBJ1-2; 8 bases agree with TRBD1. This CDR3 comprises 16 residues. Germline CDR1 and CDR2: SGHAT and FQDESV (reference sequence). The junction had 10 bases not matched to a gene; V was cut back by 3 bases and J by 4 bases. The CDR3 here is CASSLEQGESVYGYTF. CDR3 sequence (DNA): TGTGCCAGCAGCTTGGAACAGGGGGAGTCTGTCTATGGCTACACCTTC.

The genes are TRBV4-3 and TRBJ2-1, with D possibly TRBD2 on 5 matching bases. CDR1 is LGHNA, CDR2 YSLEER, per germline. Trimming left V 1 base short and J 7 bases short, with 14 bases between. This CDR3 has 15 amino acids. Here the CDR3 DNA reads TGCGCCAGCAGCCAAGTTCCTAACCTAGCAAATGAGCAGTTCTTC. It codes for CASSQVPNLANEQFF.

The chain uses TRBV6-6 and TRBJ1-2; 12 nucleotides align to TRBD1. In germline, CDR1 is MNHNY, CDR2 SVGAGI (reference sequence). This CDR3 region has 20 residues. V lost 6 bases, J lost 0 bases, and 17 bases stayed unmatched. The CDR3 sequence: CASSAHLKRDRGQANYGYTF. The CDR3 DNA follows: TGTGCCAGCAGCGCACATTTAAAACGGGACAGGGGGCAGGCTAACTATGGCTACACCTTC.

The gene calls are TRBV4-3 and TRBJ2-2, with D maybe TRBD2 (5 bases). The CDR3 sequence is 15 residues long. CDR1 is LGHNA, CDR2 YSLEER, per germline. V lost 4 bases to trimming and J lost 7 bases, with 16 bases between them. The CDR3 here is CASSRLMGEGGELFF. The CDR3 coding sequence is TGCGCCAGCAGCCGGCTTATGGGCGAGGGCGGGGAGCTGTTTTTT.

V is TRBV10-2 and J is TRBJ2-1; 9 bases align to TRBD2. CDR1 is WSHSY, CDR2 SAAADI, per germline. The CDR3 runs 15 residues. Losses at the gene ends were 6 bases for V and 5 bases for J; bases not matched to a gene: 8. This CDR3 reads CASRSLAGVNNEQFF. The CDR3 bases are TGCGCCAGCAGATCATTAGCGGGAGTAAACAATGAGCAGTTCTTC.

V and J are TRBV28 and TRBJ2-1; 8 bases are shared with TRBD2. V lost 6 bases, J lost 0 bases, and 7 bases stayed unmatched. The CDR3 loop spans 16 amino acids. Germline V gene data show CDR1 as MDHEN and CDR2 as SYDVKM. CDR3 sequence (DNA): TGTGCCAGCAGAAGACTAGCGACGAGCTCCTACAATGAGCAGTTCTTC. Translation: CASRRLATSSYNEQFF.

The CDR3 loop is CASSSYRDRGQETQYF. CDR3 nucleotide sequence: TGTGCCAGCAGTTCCTACCGGGACAGGGGGCAGGAGACCCAGTACTTC. The chain couples TRBV27 to TRBJ2-5; 12 nucleotides line up with TRBD1. After removal of 4 bases from V and 5 bases from J, the junction contained 8 bases not matched to a gene. This CDR3 is built from 16 residues. In germline, CDR1 is MNHEY, CDR2 SMNVEV (reference sequence).

The chain is built from TRBV30 and TRBJ1-6; maybe TRBD1 (6 bases). Deletions cut 3 bases from V and 7 bases from J, with 10 bases between. Looked up from germline, CDR1 is GTSNPN and CDR2 is SVGIG (reference sequence). The CDR3 loop spans 13 amino acids. The CDR3 bases are TGTGCCTGGAGCACAGGGTTCAATTCACCCCTCCACTTT. Translated, it gives CAWSTGFNSPLHF.

This rearrangement joins TRBV19 to TRBJ2-1, with 9 bases identical to TRBD1. V shed 4 bases and J 3 bases; nucleotides not matched to a gene: 4. CDR3 size: 15 residues. The V gene's germline CDR1 is LNHDA and CDR2 SQIVND (reference sequence). This CDR3 reads CASSTTGGFYNEQFF. The CDR3 nucleotides are TGTGCCAGTAGTACAACAGGGGGCTTCTACAATGAGCAGTTCTTC. Together with reference TRBV19 and TRBJ2-1, the CDR3 gives the full variable domain: DGGITQSPKYLFRKEGQNVTLSCEQNLNHDAMYWYRQDPGQGLRLIYYSQIVNDFQKGDIAEGYSVSREKKESFPLTVTSAQKNPTAFYLCASSTTGGFYNEQFFGPGTRLTVL.

The chain links TRBV3-1 (or the pseudogene TRBV3-2) to TRBJ1-6; 7 bases fit TRBD1. The V gene end was trimmed by 4 bases and the J gene end by 5 bases; junction bases not matched to a gene: 2. The CDR3 loop spans 14 amino acids. Germline V gene lookup returns CDR1 LGHDT and CDR2 YNNKEL (reference sequence). CDR3 sequence reads: CASSRGTDNSPLHF. The DNA of the CDR3 is TGTGCCAGCAGCCGAGGGACAGATAATTCACCCCTCCACTTT.

The table lists this clone with a count of one. This chain uses TRBV7-9 with TRBJ1-5; a weak D match, TRBD1 (5 bases). This CDR3 has 14 residues. Per the germline V gene, CDR1 is SEHNR and CDR2 is FQNEAQ (reference sequence). Trimming left V 5 bases short and J 3 bases short, with 11 bases between. Here the CDR3 reads CASSSDRDNQPQHF. CDR3 coding DNA: TGTGCCAGCAGCAGCGACAGAGACAATCAGCCCCAGCATTTT.

This clone was seen just once. J is TRBJ2-3 and V is TRBV19; 10 nucleotides align to TRBD1. The V gene's germline CDR1 is LNHDA and CDR2 SQIVND (reference sequence). The CDR3 contains 14 residues. Trimming removed 6 bases from V and 4 bases from J; junction bases left unmatched: 4. The CDR3 DNA reads as TGTGCCAGTAGCCGGGACAGGGGCGCAGATACGCAGTATTTT. Translating it yields CASSRDRGADTQYF.

This chain uses TRBV7-9 with TRBJ2-1, with TRBD2 identical over 10 bases. V was clipped by 10 bases and J by 7 bases; unmatched bases: 10. Germline CDR1 and CDR2: SEHNR and FQNEAQ (reference sequence). This CDR3 contains 14 residues. CDR3 loop: CAIPSGGGRNEQFF. The DNA of the CDR3 is TGTGCCATCCCGAGCGGGGGGGGCCGGAATGAGCAGTTCTTC. The whole variable domain, filled in from reference TRBV7-9 and TRBJ2-1, reads DTGVSQNPRHKITKRGQNVTFRCDPISEHNRLYWYRQTLGQGPEFLTYFQNEAQLEKSRLLSDRFSAERPKGSFSTLEIQRTEQGDSAMYLCAIPSGGGRNEQFFGPGTRLTVL.